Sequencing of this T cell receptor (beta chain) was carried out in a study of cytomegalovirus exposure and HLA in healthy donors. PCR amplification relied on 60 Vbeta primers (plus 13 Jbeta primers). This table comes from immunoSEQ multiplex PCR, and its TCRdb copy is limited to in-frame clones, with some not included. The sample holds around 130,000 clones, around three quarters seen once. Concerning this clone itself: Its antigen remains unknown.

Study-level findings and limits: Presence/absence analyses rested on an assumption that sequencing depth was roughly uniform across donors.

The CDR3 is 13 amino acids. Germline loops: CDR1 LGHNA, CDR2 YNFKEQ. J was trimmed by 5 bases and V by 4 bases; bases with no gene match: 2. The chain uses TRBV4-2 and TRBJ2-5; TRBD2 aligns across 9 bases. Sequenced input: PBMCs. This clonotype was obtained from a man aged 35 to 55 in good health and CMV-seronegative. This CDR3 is CASSRTSAETQYF. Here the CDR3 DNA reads TGTGCCAGCAGCCGGACTAGCGCCGAGACCCAGTACTTC.